This TCR beta chain was recorded in a study of blood T cells in healthy people across ages. Regarding the study as a whole: Researchers deemed the diversity estimates from one million T cells underestimates. Donor CMV status was unknown, possibly confounding expanded clonotype changes.

This clonotype was recorded many times. The antigen is undetermined. With a J-beta primer mix and a sample-barcoded 5' primer, a second PCR ran about 7 to 11 cycles. From the 5' RACE reads, TCRdb called clonotypes with MiXCR, one entry per CDR3 protein. The sample has over a million distinct CDR3 sequences, 40% to 50% seen once. PBMCs numbering at least 6.5 million were isolated per sample. This CDR3 spans 13 amino acids. Trimming removed 7 bases at V and 4 bases at J, with 13 bases between. The germline V gene has CDR1 MNHEY and CDR2 SMNVEV (reference sequence). Material for sequencing was blood. This TCR was sampled from a woman aged 55-70 years in good health. V gene TRBV27 combines with J gene TRBJ2-5; possibly TRBD2 for D (5 bases). CDR3 DNA sequence: TGTGCCAGCACCGGGGTATTGGGAGAGACCCAGTACTTC. Translation gives CASTGVLGETQYF.